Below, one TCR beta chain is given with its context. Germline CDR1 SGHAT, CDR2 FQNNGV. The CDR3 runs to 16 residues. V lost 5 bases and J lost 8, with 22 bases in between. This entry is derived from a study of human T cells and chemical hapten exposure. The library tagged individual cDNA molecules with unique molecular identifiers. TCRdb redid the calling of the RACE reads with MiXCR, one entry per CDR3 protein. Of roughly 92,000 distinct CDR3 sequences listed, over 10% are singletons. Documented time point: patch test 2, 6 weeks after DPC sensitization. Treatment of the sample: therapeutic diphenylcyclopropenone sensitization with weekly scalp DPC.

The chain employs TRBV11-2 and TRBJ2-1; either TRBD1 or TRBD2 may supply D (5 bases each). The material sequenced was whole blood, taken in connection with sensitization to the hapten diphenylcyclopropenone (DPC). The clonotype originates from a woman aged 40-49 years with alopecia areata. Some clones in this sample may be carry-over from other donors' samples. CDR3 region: CASSASGPGIRDEQFF. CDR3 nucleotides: TGTGCCAGCAGCGCGTCGGGACCGGGGATCCGGGATGAGCAGTTCTTC.